Listed here is a single T cell receptor beta chain. The antigen it recognizes is unknown. No much larger clonotype is one base removed from it; base qualities were not supplied. Preparation of the library involved the immunoSEQ multiplex PCR assay. For the multiplex PCR, a mixture combining 60 forward primers for TCR Vbeta segments and 13 reverse primers for TCR Jbeta segments was used. A multiplex PCR assay on genomic DNA amplified the CDR3 region of rearranged TCR beta genes. The Illumina HiSeq System was used to sequence the amplified TCR beta libraries as 87-base-pair reads. For the original study's pipeline: In a later analysis, 77 million or so unique TCR beta chains were counted across the roughly 610 repertoires, and roughly 11 million of these chains were shared by at least two donors. Raw reads were error-corrected and collapsed into unique sequences with a nearest-neighbor algorithm that merged closely related sequences to remove PCR and sequencing errors. Alignment of CDR3 sequences to IMGT reference sequences was used to assign V, D and J gene segments. For a sequence to be retained, a match of at least six nucleotides was required to both a V gene segment and a J gene segment. A rearrangement counted as productive if the CDR3 had no stop codons and remained in frame with V and J, and every other rearrangement counted as non-productive. CDR3 was defined by IMGT convention, running from the second conserved V-encoded cysteine to the conserved J-encoded phenylalanine. The earlier analysis of 550 to 650 of the donors excluded any sequence lacking an unambiguous match to a single V gene segment. An earlier analysis of several hundred of the donors called V segments functional above 56.7% productive rearrangements and segregating when the between-donor standard deviation exceeded 5%. A statistical classification framework was developed to diagnose cytomegalovirus status using the catalog of TCR beta chain sequences. A later analysis assigned V and J genes by comparing TCR nucleotide sequences with IMGT/GENE-DB human TR gene sequences. The TCRdist pipeline was used in a later analysis to assign CDR3 sequences and most-parsimonious VDJ recombination scenarios. A later analysis defined each TCR beta chain by its CDR3 amino acid sequence plus V-gene family, and excluded reads lacking a unique V-gene family. To address suspected cross-contamination and a sequencing artifact, a later analysis removed 450 to 700 highly shared, low-generation-probability nucleotide sequences. For each public chain, a later analysis derived a clonal expansion index from normalized ranks of inferred template counts within each repertoire. In a later analysis, generation probabilities were computed with a VDJ recombination model fitted to out-of-frame rearrangements, and the resulting probabilities were checked against IGoR. In a later analysis, hypergeometric tests were used to score TCR-TCR, TCR-HLA and TCR-CMV co-occurrence, with a repertoire-size bias correction applied to TCR pairs. To estimate false discovery rates, a later analysis permuted the HLA or CMV assignments 20 times. A later analysis grouped co-occurring TCRs with DBSCAN, adding TCRdist sequence similarity when clustering within HLA-allele-positive subsets. For co-occurrence clustering, repertoires with fewer than 30,000 or more than 120,000 public chains were excluded, along with roughly 5 repertoires with anomalous nucleotide sharing. This is the immuneACCESS table as TCRdb keeps it, with only in-frame sequences that have V and J called. A part of the clones is gone; compared with another copy, unresolved V genes explain less than half, and the rest is unexplained. V, J and clone size are taken as reported in that table, and D and trimming were inferred from the DNA itself. In all, the sample holds more than 130,000 clones, and 80% of those were seen once. Approximately 2% of the sample goes to the ten largest clones.

The cohort comprised 670 or so healthy bone marrow donors. Cohort members were all nominally healthy when sampled, although unrecorded immune exposures were likely present. The donor tested CMV seronegative, placing the donor among the 350 or so seronegative members of the cohort. Every donor gave a peripheral blood sample, and the peripheral blood mononuclear cells from that sample were used for TCR beta sequencing. The Qiagen DNeasy Blood Extraction Kit was used to extract genomic DNA from the blood cell samples. This sample stems from a study of cytomegalovirus exposure and HLA in healthy donors (dated by TCRdb to the late 2010s). Background for the entire study: In an earlier analysis of fewer than 750 of the donors, approximately 260 Gb of sequence data and 90 million to 120 million unique TCR beta sequences from about 179 million T cells were reported. The number of typed donors differed by locus: about 620-640 for A, B, C, DRB1 and DQB1; 500 to 550 for DQA1; some 610 for DPA1; and roughly 450 for DPB1. Genome-wide SNP genotypes for about 60% of the roughly 700 donors were used in a later genetic analysis, which treated that subset as a discovery cohort. Among the roughly 400 genotyped donors, around 81% belonged to the genetic ancestry cluster associated with self-reported Caucasian donors. To predict cytomegalovirus infection status, the study combined high-throughput TCR immunosequencing, statistical association of individual TCRs with disease status, and machine learning. A separate validation cohort of roughly 130 different subjects was used in addition to the roughly 620-subject first cohort. The aim of the study was to test whether cataloging public T cell receptors could identify signatures of past pathogen exposure. An early release covering around 630 HLA-typed donors comprised about 310 gigabases of sequencing data and around 80 million unique TCR sequences. Among some 410 genotyped donors of the cohort, an average of approximately 240,000 unique TCR beta nucleotide sequences were sequenced per donor, around 18% of them non-productive. All discovery cohort repertoires had been generated on a single sequencing platform. HLA typing included class I and class II loci at four-digit resolution. Alongside the repertoire data, information on donor age, sex, ethnicity and CMV serostatus was compiled. Because of strong linkage in the cohort, roughly five DR-DQ haplotypes were treated as single units for association and clustering. The T cell repertoires of 700 or so subjects were profiled by immunosequencing and related to cytomegalovirus serostatus. In a later analysis, previously published TCR beta repertoires from some 640 donors were re-analyzed and high-resolution HLA genotyping was added so that TCR occurrence patterns could be studied. In the later analysis, no new phenotypic data were used to find candidate immune exposures; instead, reliance was placed on TCR beta sequences and their occurrence across donors. An earlier analysis of fewer than 700 of the donors applied high-throughput TCR beta sequencing to assess whether each TCR beta V gene segment acted as functional or pseudogenic. Overall study results and their limits: Because counts were too low, seventeen rarely observed V segments, including chromosome 9 orphons, were excluded from the earlier analysis of 587 of the donors. For the cohort, immune exposure information was limited to CMV serostatus. Linkage disequilibrium might explain the correlated functional status among segregating V segments, but an unknown experimental factor could not be ruled out. Strong co-occurrence of HLA alleles, especially DR and DQ, made assigning TCR associations to individual alleles difficult. A further reported finding was that TCR beta sequences accurately predicted the HLA-A and HLA-B alleles for most subjects in the first cohort. A later analysis found that HLA-associated TCR beta chains were more clonally expanded and had lower generation probabilities than equally common non-associated chains. In a later analysis, 15,000 to 20,000 TCR beta sequences were associated with specific HLA alleles at a false discovery rate of 0.05. Most CMV-associated TCR beta chains appeared to be HLA-restricted in a later analysis, and the HLA associations seemed to be driven largely by CMV exposure. In a later analysis, the rate of TCR association differed among HLA loci, with DRB1 alleles having the most associated TCRs and HLA-C alleles having the fewest. Because HLA typing was missing for some donors at each locus, association tests included only the typed subset. Several of the top co-occurrence clusters appeared to be linked to parvovirus B19, influenza, CMV and Epstein-Barr virus, according to a later analysis. The classifier was reported to diagnose cytomegalovirus status with high specificity and sensitivity in both the original cohort and the validation cohort. In vitro tests confirmed that a few of the cytomegalovirus-associated TCR beta chains recognize cytomegalovirus antigens. A later genetic analysis associated a missense DCLRE1C variant with V-gene and J-gene trimming of TCR beta chains, and an independent cohort replicated the association. In an earlier analysis of 587 of the donors, most TCR beta V segments appeared in productive rearrangements about 90% or about 30% of the time, broadly matching IMGT annotations. In the study, roughly 160 TCR beta chains were listed as associated with cytomegalovirus. Most TCR sequences were seen in very few donors, while some public TCRs were found in many individuals. Compared with the approximately 600-donor mean, donors in an Asian-associated ancestry cluster had fewer N-insertions in productive TCRs, according to a later genetic analysis. Only TCR beta chains were sequenced in this cohort, and the absence of alpha or paired-chain data limited detectable features. The authors suggested that the approach could potentially be generalized to other disease states and immunological phenotypes. The sequencing pipeline was judged likely to have produced a cluster of highly shared sequence variants as a technical artifact. Roughly uniform sequencing depth across donors was assumed in presence/absence analyses, although this assumption may not hold.

Material: PBMCs. The TCR was taken from a man aged 30 to 39 in good health and CMV-seronegative.

The CDR3 in this case is CSVEDLEYGYTF. The nucleotides are TGCAGCGTTGAAGATCTGGAGTATGGCTACACCTTC. Recombination joined TRBV29-1 with TRBJ1-2; too little of a D gene remains to name it. The CDR3 has 12 amino acids, counting the end cysteine and phenylalanine. CDR3 DNA only is kept here, 36 bases in frame from base 1. CDR1 is given as SQVTM and CDR2 as ANQGSEA, both from the germline V gene. Deletion took 0 bases off V and 5 bases off J, with a span of 7 bases between the germline ends. Extended through the reference TRBV29-1 and TRBJ1-2 proteins, this CDR3 yields the full variable domain: SAVISQKPSRDICQRGTSLTIQCQVDSQVTMMFWYRQQPGQSLTLIATANQGSEATYESGFVIDKFPISRPNLTFSTLTVSNMSPEDSSIYLCSVEDLEYGYTFGSGTRLTVV.